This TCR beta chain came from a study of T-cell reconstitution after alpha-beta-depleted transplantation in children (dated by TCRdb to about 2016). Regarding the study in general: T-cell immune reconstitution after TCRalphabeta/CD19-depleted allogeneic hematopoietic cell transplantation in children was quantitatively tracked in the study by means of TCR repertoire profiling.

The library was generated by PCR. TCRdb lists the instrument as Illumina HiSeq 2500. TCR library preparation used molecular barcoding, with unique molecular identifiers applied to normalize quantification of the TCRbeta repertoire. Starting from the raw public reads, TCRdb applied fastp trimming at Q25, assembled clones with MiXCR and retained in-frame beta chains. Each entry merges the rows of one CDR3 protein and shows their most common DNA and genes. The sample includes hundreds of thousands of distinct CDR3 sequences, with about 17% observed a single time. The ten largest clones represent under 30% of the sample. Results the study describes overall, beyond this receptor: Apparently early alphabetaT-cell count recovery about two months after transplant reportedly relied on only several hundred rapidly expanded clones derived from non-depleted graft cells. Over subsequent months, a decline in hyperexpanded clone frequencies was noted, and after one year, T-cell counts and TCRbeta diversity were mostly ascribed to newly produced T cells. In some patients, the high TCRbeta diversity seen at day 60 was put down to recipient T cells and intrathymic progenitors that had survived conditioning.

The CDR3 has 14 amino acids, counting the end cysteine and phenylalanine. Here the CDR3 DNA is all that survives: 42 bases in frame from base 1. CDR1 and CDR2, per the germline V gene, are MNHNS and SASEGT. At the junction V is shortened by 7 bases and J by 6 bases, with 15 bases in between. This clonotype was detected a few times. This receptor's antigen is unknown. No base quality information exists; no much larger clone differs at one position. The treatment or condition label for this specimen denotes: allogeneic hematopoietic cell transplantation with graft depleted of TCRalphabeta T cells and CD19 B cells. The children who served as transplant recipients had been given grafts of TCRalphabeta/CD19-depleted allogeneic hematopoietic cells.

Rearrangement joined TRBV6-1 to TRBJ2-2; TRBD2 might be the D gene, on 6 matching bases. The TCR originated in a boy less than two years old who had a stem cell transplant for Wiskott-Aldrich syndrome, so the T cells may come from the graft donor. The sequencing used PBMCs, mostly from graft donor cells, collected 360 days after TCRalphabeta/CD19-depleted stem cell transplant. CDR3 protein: CASTLRRGSGELFF. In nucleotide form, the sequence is TGTGCCAGCACCCTTCGCCGGGGGTCCGGGGAGCTGTTTTTT.